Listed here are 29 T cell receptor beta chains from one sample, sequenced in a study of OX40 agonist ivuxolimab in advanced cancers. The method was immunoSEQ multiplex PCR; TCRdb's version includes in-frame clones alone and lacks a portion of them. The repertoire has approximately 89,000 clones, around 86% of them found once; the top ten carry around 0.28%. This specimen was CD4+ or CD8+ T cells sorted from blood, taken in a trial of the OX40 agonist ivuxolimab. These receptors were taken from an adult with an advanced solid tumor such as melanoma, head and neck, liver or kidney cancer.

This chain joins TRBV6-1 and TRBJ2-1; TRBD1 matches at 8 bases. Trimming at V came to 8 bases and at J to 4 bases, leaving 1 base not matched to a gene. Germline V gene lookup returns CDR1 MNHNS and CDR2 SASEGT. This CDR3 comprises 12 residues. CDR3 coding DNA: TGTGCCAGCGGGACAGGATACAATGAGCAGTTCTTC. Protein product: CASGTGYNEQFF.

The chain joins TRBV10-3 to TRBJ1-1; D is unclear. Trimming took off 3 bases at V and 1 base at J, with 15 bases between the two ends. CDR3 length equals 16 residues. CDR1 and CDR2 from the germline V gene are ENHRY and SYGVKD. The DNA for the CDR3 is TGTGCCATCAGTGAAAACCCGGATTGGGCGAACACTGAAGCTTTCTTT. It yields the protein CAISENPDWANTEAFF.

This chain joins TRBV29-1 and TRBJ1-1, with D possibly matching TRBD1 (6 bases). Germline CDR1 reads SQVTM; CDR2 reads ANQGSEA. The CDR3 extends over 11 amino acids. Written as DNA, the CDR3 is TGCAGTATCAGGGGGAACACTGAAGCTTTCTTT. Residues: CSIRGNTEAFF.

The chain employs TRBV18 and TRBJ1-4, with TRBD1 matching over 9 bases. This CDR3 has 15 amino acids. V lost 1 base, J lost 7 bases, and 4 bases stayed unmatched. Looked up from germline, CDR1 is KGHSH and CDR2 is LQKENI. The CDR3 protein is CASSPQTGGIEKLFF. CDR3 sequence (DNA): TGTGCCAGCTCACCACAGACAGGGGGGATTGAAAAACTGTTTTTT.

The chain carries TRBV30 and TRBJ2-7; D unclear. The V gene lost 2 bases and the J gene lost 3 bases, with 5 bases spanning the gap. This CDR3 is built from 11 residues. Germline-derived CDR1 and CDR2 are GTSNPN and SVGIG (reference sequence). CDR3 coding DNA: TGTGCCTGGAGTCTAGGCTACGAGCAGTACTTC. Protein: CAWSLGYEQYF. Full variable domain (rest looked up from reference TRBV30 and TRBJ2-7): SQTIHQWPATLVQPVGSPLSLECTVEGTSNPNLYWYRQAAGRGLQLLFYSVGIGQISSEVPQNLSASRPQDRQFILSSKKLLLSDSGFYLCAWSLGYEQYFGPGTRLTVT.

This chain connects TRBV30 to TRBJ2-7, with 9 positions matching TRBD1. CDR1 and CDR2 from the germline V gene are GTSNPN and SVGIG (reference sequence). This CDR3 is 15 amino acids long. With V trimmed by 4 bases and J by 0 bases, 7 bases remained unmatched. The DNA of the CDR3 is TGTGCCTGGATCGGACAGGGGCCATCCTCCTACGAGCAGTACTTC. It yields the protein CAWIGQGPSSYEQYF. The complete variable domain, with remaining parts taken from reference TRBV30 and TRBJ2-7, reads SQTIHQWPATLVQPVGSPLSLECTVEGTSNPNLYWYRQAAGRGLQLLFYSVGIGQISSEVPQNLSASRPQDRQFILSSKKLLLSDSGFYLCAWIGQGPSSYEQYFGPGTRLTVT.

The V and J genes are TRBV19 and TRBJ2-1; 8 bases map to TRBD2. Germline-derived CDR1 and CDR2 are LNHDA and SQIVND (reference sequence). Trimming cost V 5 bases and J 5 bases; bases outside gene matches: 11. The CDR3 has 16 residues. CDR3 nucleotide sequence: TGTGCCAGTAGTCGAACTCCTACTAGCGGACACAATGAGCAGTTCTTC. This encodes CASSRTPTSGHNEQFF.

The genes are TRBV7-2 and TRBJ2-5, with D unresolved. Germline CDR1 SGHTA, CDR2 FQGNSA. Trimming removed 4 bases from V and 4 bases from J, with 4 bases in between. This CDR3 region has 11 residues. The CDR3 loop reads CASSSAETQYF. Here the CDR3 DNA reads TGTGCCAGCAGCTCCGCAGAGACCCAGTACTTC.

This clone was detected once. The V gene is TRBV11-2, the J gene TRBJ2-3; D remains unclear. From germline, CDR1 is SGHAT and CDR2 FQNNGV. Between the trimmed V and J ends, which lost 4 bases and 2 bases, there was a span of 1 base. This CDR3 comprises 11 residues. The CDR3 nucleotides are TGTGCCAGCAGCTACACAGATACGCAGTATTTT. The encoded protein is CASSYTDTQYF.

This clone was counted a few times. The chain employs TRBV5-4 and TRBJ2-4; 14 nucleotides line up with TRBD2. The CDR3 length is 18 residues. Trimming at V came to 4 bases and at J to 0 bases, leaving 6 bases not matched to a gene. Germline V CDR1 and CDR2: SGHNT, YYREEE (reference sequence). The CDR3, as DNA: TGTGCCAGCAGCCCCGGACTAGCGGGGGGATTAGCCAAAAACATTCAGTACTTC. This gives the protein CASSPGLAGGLAKNIQYF. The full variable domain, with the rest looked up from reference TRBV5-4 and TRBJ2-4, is ETGVTQSPTHLIKTRGQQVTLRCSSQSGHNTVSWYQQALGQGPQFIFQYYREEENGRGNFPPRFSGLQFPNYSSELNVNALELDDSALYLCASSPGLAGGLAKNIQYFGAGTRLSVL.

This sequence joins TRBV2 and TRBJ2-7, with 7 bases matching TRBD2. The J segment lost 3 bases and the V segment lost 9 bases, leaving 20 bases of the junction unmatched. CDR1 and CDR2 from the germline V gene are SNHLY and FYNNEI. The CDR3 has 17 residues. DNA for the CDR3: TGTGCCAGTCTTCAGGGTCATGGGGGACTATCTTTCTACGAGCAGTACTTC. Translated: CASLQGHGGLSFYEQYF.

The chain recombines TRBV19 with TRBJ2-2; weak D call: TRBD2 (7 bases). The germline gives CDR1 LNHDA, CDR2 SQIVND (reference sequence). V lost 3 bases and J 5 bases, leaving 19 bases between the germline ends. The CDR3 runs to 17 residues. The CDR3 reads CASSILGGQSFTGELFF. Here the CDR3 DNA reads TGTGCCAGTAGTATCCTCGGGGGGCAGTCATTTACCGGGGAGCTGTTTTTT.

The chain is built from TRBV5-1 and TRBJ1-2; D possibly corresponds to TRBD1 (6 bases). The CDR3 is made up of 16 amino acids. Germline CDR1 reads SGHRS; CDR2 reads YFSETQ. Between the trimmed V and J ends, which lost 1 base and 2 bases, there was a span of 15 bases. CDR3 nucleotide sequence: TGCGCCAGCAGCTTGTCGCCAGGGGAGGGAAACTATGGCTACACCTTC. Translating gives CASSLSPGEGNYGYTF.

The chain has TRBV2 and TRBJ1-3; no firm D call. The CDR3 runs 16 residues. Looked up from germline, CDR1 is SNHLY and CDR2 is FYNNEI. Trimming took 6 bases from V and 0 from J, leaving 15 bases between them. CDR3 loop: CASSERRQPSGNTIYF. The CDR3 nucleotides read TGTGCCAGCAGCGAACGTCGGCAGCCCTCTGGAAACACCATATATTTT.

This CDR3 reads CASSGGSTDTQYF. The DNA for the CDR3 is TGTGCCAGCAGCGGCGGTAGCACAGATACGCAGTATTTT. The gene calls are TRBV7-6 and TRBJ2-3; no firm D call. This CDR3 region has 13 residues. The V gene lost 5 bases and the J gene lost 0 bases, with 6 bases spanning the gap. The germline V gene encodes CDR1 SGHVS and CDR2 FNYEAQ. The full variable domain, with the rest looked up from reference TRBV7-6 and TRBJ2-3, is GAGVSQSPRYKVTKRGQDVALRCDPISGHVSLYWYRQALGQGPEFLTYFNYEAQQDKSGLPNDRFSAERPEGSISTLTIQRTEQRDSAMYRCASSGGSTDTQYFGPGTRLTVL.

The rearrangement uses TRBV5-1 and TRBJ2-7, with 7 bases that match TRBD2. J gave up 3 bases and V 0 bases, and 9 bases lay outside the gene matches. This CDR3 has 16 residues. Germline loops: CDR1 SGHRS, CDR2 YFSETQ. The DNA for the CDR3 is TGCGCCAGCAGCTTGGAGCTAGGGACTACGAGCTACGAGCAGTACTTC. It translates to CASSLELGTTSYEQYF.

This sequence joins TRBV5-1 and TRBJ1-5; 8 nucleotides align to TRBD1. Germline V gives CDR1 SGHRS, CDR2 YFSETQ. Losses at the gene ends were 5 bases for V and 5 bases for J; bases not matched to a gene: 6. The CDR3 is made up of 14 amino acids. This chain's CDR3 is CASRTGEFDQPQHF. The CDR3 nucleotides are TGCGCCAGCAGGACAGGGGAATTCGATCAGCCCCAGCATTTT. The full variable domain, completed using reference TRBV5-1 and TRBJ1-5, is KAGVTQTPRYLIKTRGQQVTLSCSPISGHRSVSWYQQTPGQGLQFLFEYFSETQRNKGNFPGRFSGRQFSNSRSEMNVSTLELGDSALYLCASRTGEFDQPQHFGDGTRLSIL.

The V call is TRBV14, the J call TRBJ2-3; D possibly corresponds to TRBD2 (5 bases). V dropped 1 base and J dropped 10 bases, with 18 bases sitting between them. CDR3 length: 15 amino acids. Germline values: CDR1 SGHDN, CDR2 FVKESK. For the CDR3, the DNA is TGTGCCAGCAGCCAAGGCCTAGCCTATTTGTCAGCGCAGTATTTT. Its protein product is CASSQGLAYLSAQYF.

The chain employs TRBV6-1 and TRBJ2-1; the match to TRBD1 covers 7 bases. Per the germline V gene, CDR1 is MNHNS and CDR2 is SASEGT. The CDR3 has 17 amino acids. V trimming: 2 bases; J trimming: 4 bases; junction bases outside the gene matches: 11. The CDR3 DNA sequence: TGTGCCAGCAGTGAACGGAGTGGACAGGCAGGATACAATGAGCAGTTCTTC. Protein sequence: CASSERSGQAGYNEQFF.

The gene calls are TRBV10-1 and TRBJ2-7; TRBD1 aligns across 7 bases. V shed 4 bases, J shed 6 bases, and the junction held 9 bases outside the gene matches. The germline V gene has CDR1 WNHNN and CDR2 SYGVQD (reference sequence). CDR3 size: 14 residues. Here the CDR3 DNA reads TGCGCCAGCAGTGCCAGGGGGACGCCTGGCGAGCAGTACTTC. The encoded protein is CASSARGTPGEQYF.

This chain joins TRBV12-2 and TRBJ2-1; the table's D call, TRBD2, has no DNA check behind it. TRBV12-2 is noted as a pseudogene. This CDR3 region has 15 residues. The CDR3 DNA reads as TGTGCAAGTCGCTTTACTAGCGGGGGGGCCAATGAGCAGTTCTTC. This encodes CASRFTSGGANEQFF.

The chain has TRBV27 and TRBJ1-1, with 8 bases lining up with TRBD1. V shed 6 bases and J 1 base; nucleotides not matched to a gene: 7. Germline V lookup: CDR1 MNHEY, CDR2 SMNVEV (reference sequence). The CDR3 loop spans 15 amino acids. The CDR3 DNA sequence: TGTGCCAGCAGCTTCAGGGGGCCAGGGAACACTGAAGCTTTCTTT. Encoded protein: CASSFRGPGNTEAFF.

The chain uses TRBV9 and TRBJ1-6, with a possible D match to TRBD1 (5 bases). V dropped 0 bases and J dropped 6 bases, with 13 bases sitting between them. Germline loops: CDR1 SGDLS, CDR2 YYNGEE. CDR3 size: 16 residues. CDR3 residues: CASSVAAAGGNSPLHF. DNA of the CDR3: TGTGCCAGCAGCGTAGCGGCAGCCGGGGGTAATTCACCCCTCCACTTT. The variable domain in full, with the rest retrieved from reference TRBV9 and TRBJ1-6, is DSGVTQTPKHLITATGQRVTLRCSPRSGDLSVYWYQQSLDQGLQFLIQYYNGEERAKGNILERFSAQQFPDLHSELNLSSLELGDSALYFCASSVAAAGGNSPLHFGNGTRLTVT.

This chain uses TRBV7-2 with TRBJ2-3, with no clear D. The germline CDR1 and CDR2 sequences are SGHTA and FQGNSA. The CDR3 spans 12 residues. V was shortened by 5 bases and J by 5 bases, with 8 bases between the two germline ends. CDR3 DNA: TGTGCCAGCAGCCCCATGCGAGATACGCAGTATTTT. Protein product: CASSPMRDTQYF.

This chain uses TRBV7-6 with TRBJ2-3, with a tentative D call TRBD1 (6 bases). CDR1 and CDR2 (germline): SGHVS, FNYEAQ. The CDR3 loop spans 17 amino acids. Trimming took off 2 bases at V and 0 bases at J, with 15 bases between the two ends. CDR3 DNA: TGTGCCAGCAGCTTAATCTCGGGACAAACTAGCACAGATACGCAGTATTTT. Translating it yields CASSLISGQTSTDTQYF.

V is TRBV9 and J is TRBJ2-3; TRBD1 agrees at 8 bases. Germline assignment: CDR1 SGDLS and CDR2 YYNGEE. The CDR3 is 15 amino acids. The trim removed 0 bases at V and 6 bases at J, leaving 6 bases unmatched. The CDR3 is CASSVGQGMVDTQYF. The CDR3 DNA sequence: TGTGCCAGCAGCGTAGGACAGGGGATGGTGGATACGCAGTATTTT.

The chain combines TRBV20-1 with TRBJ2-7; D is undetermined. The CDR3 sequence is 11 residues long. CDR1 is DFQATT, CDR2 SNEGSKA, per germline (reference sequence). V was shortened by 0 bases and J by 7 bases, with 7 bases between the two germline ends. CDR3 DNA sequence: TGCAGTGCTAGAGATCAAAGGGAGCAGTACTTC. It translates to CSARDQREQYF.

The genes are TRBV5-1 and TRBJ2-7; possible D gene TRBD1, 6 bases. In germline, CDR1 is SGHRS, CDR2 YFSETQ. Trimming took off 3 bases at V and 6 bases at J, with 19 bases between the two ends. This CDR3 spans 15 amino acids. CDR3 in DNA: TGCGCCAGCAGCTCTGCTTTTGGGGGCGCGGGCGAGCAGTACTTC. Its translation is CASSSAFGGAGEQYF.

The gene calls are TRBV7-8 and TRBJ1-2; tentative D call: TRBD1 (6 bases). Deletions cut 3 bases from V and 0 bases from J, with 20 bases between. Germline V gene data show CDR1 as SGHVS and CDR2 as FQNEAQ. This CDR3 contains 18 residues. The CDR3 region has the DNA TGTGCCAGCAGCTTGGTGGGGGACACCCTCTCCGCTAACTATGGCTACACCTTC. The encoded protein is CASSLVGDTLSANYGYTF.